Listed below are T cell receptor beta chains from one sample, sequenced in a study of blood T cell repertoires in COVID-19. Data came from immunoSEQ multiplex PCR; TCRdb stores just in-frame clones and leaves some out. The sample carries some 240,000 clones, 80% to 90% recorded once. The source material was peripheral blood. The receptors originated from a woman aged 40 to 50 who had recovered from COVID-19. CDR3s include the opening cysteine and the closing phenylalanine or tryptophan. A D gene is named only where the DNA matches it firmly. Clone size appears in some rows only: once, few, many, or a class for an expanded clone.

TRBJ2-7 | TRBV12-3/TRBV12-4 | NA | NA | TGTGCCAGCACCTCCCGGGGGTTCCACGAGCAGTACTTC | CASTSRGFHEQYF
TRBJ2-5 | TRBV4-1 | TRBD2 | once | TGCGCCAGCAGCCTTGGGACTAGCGGGGGGAACCTCCAAGAGACCCAGTACTTC | CASSLGTSGGNLQETQYF
TRBJ1-3 | TRBV5-6 | NA | NA | TGTGCCAGCGAGGAGCGTGGAAACACCATATATTTT | CASEERGNTIYF
TRBJ1-2 | TRBV5-6 | TRBD1 | NA | TGTGCCAGCAGCATACCGGGACAGGGTCCTATGAACTATGGCTACACCTTC | CASSIPGQGPMNYGYTF
TRBJ2-2 | TRBV5-1 | NA | NA | TGCGCCAGCAGCTTACAGCCACGGTCCGACCGGGAGCTGTTTTTT | CASSLQPRSDRELFF
TRBJ2-5 | TRBV12-3/TRBV12-4 | NA | NA | TGTGCCAGCAGTTTTCGGGGTGTGGAGACCCAGTACTTC | CASSFRGVETQYF
TRBJ2-5 | TRBV9 | NA | NA | TGTGCCAGCAGCGTAGGGCAGGGGGAGACCCAGTACTTC | CASSVGQGETQYF
TRBJ1-1 | TRBV7-8 | NA | NA | TGTGCCAGCAGCTTAGAGGAGGTACCCACTGAAGCTTTCTTT | CASSLEEVPTEAFF
TRBJ2-3 | TRBV5-1 | NA | NA | TGCGCCAGCAGCACCGGGATAGATAGTAGCACAGATACGCAGTATTTT | CASSTGIDSSTDTQYF
TRBJ1-6 | TRBV19 | NA | few | TGTGCCAGTAGTATATTTGTCTGGGAGGGTAATTCACCCCTCCACTTT | CASSIFVWEGNSPLHF
TRBJ1-2 | TRBV7-2 | TRBD1 | NA | TGTGCCAGCAGCCCAGATACAGGGGGCTATGGCTACACCTTC | CASSPDTGGYGYTF
TRBJ1-1 | TRBV3-1/TRBV3-2 | TRBD1 | NA | TGTGCCAGCAGCCAGGACAGGGTCAGGAGGGCTTTCTTT | CASSQDRVRRAFF
TRBJ1-1 | TRBV11-2 | TRBD1 | NA | TGTGCCAGCAGCACCGGACAGGGGTACACTGAAGCTTTCTTT | CASSTGQGYTEAFF
TRBJ1-2 | TRBV7-9 | TRBD1 | NA | TGTGCCAGCGTCTCAGGGGGGTCAGCTAACTATGGCTACACCTTC | CASVSGGSANYGYTF
TRBJ2-2 | TRBV5-4 | TRBD2 | NA | TGTGCCAGCAGCTTGGGGGGACTAGCTTCCACCGGGGAGCTGTTTTTT | CASSLGGLASTGELFF
TRBJ2-1 | TRBV6-2/TRBV6-3 | NA | NA | TGTGCCAGCAGTGCCTGGGGGGCCTACAATGAGCAGTTCTTC | CASSAWGAYNEQFF
TRBJ2-2 | TRBV6-2/TRBV6-3 | NA | NA | TGTGCCAGCAGTTCGGAAGGGGTTAGAACCGGGGAGCTGTTTTTT | CASSSEGVRTGELFF
TRBJ2-3 | TRBV27 | NA | NA | TGTGCCAGCAGTTTCGCCGGAACCGGGGGTTATACGCAGTATTTT | CASSFAGTGGYTQYF
TRBJ2-3 | TRBV5-1 | NA | NA | TGCGCCAGCAGAAATTTGGCAGATCACACAGATACGCAGTATTTT | CASRNLADHTDTQYF
TRBJ1-6 | TRBV15 | NA | NA | TGTGCCACCAGCAGCCTTGCGGGGGAGTCACCCCTCCACTTT | CATSSLAGESPLHF
TRBJ2-1 | TRBV7-9 | TRBD2 | NA | TGTGCCAGCAGCCCAGCTCTAGGCGGGGGTAACAATGAGCAGTTCTTC | CASSPALGGGNNEQFF
TRBJ2-7 | TRBV21-1 | NA | NA | TGTGCCAGCCGATTACGACATCCCCATAACGAGCAGTACTTC | CASRLRHPHNEQYF
TRBJ1-5 | TRBV19 | TRBD1 | NA | TGTGCCAGTAGTATGGGGACAGGGTACCAGCCCCAGCATTTT | CASSMGTGYQPQHF
TRBJ1-2 | TRBV5-1 | NA | NA | TGCGCCAGCAGCGATCTAGTCTCGGATGGCTACACCTTC | CASSDLVSDGYTF
TRBJ2-7 | TRBV28 | TRBD2 | NA | TGTGCCAGCAGTTTAAGGCTAGCGGATTACGAGCAGTACTTC | CASSLRLADYEQYF
TRBJ1-1 | TRBV30 | NA | NA | TGTGCCTGGAGCTTAGTCCCCACTGAAGCTTTCTTT | CAWSLVPTEAFF
TRBJ2-7 | TRBV7-8 | NA | many | TGTGCCAGCAGCTTACCAGGTTCCTTCCCCTACGAGCAGTACTTC | CASSLPGSFPYEQYF
TRBJ1-5 | TRBV7-6 | NA | NA | TGTGCCAGCAGCTTAGGCCGGGGGGCAAGCAATCAGCCCCAGCATTTT | CASSLGRGASNQPQHF
TRBJ2-2 | TRBV12-5 | NA | NA | TGTGCTAGTGGTTTGGCCACCGGGGGGAACACCGGGGAGCTGTTTTTT | CASGLATGGNTGELFF
TRBJ2-1 | TRBV10-1 | TRBD2 | NA | TGCGCCAGCAGTGATTCTAGCGGAGCACACTACAATGAGCAGTTCTTC | CASSDSSGAHYNEQFF
TRBJ1-2 | TRBV7-2 | TRBD1 | many | TGTGCCAGCAGGCAAACGGGACAGGGATCTGGCTACACCTTC | CASRQTGQGSGYTF
TRBJ1-4 | TRBV28 | NA | NA | TGTGCCAGCAGTTCAGGGGCCGATGAAAAACTGTTTTTT | CASSSGADEKLFF
TRBJ2-7 | TRBV7-9 | NA | NA | TGTGCCAGCAGCCCCGAAGGGGTGGGCGAGCAGTACTTC | CASSPEGVGEQYF
TRBJ2-3 | TRBV7-2 | NA | NA | TGTGCCAGCAGCTTGACAGGATATTTTTCAGATACGCAGTATTTT | CASSLTGYFSDTQYF
TRBJ2-7 | TRBV6-2/TRBV6-3 | NA | NA | TGTGCCAGCAGTCCCAGGACAAGACCCTACGAGCAGTACTTC | CASSPRTRPYEQYF
TRBJ2-1 | TRBV14 | NA | NA | TGTGCCAGCAGCCAAATGGAGTTTTGGACTACCAACAATGAGCAGTTCTTC | CASSQMEFWTTNNEQFF
TRBJ2-7 | TRBV7-2 | NA | NA | TGTGCCAGCAGCTTAGGGACAGAGACGTACGAGCAGTACTTC | CASSLGTETYEQYF